Sequencing of this TCR beta chain was carried out in a study of blood T cell repertoires in COVID-19. About the research overall: Acute and convalescent COVID-19 specimens originated in the United States, Italy and Spain.

The method was immunoSEQ multiplex PCR; TCRdb's version includes in-frame clones alone and lacks a portion of them. The sample gives approximately 90,000 clones, 78% of which show up once; approximately 6.3% is in the top ten. V lost 1 base and J lost 1, with 14 bases in between. CDR1 and CDR2 (germline): LGHNA, YSLEER. The CDR3 contains 17 residues. The specimen was peripheral blood. This TCR was recovered from a man between 65 and 85 years old with COVID-19, enrolled during active disease. The V gene is TRBV4-3, the J gene TRBJ2-1; unclear D gene. In DNA, the CDR3 is TGCGCCAGCAGCCAAGCGTCGTGGAGAAGGTCCTACAATGAGCAGTTCTTC. As protein: CASSQASWRRSYNEQFF.